This TCR beta chain was profiled in a study of blood T cell repertoires in COVID-19. Overall study: For recovered donors of Cohort 3, there were two negative PCRs, clearance, or symptom resolution.

The CDR3 length is 17 residues. Germline CDR1 is MNHEY and CDR2 is SMNVEV (reference sequence). Trimming took 3 bases from V and 3 from J; bases not matched to a gene: 10. Method: immunoSEQ multiplex PCR; TCRdb's copy keeps in-frame clones and lacks some. The repertoire holds roughly 190,000 clones, with around 86% as singletons. Clinical histories supplied by participants themselves formed the basis of cohort assignment. Specimen: PBMCs or T cells enriched from blood (not recorded which). The chain uses TRBV27 and TRBJ2-3, with 9 bases lining up with TRBD2. This TCR came from a woman between 35 and 50 years old in a cohort exposed to, infected with or recovered from COVID-19 (not recorded which). CDR3 nucleotide sequence: TGTGCCAGCAGTTTTTTCAGCGGGGGGCTCGGTACAGATACGCAGTATTTT. This translates into CASSFFSGGLGTDTQYF.